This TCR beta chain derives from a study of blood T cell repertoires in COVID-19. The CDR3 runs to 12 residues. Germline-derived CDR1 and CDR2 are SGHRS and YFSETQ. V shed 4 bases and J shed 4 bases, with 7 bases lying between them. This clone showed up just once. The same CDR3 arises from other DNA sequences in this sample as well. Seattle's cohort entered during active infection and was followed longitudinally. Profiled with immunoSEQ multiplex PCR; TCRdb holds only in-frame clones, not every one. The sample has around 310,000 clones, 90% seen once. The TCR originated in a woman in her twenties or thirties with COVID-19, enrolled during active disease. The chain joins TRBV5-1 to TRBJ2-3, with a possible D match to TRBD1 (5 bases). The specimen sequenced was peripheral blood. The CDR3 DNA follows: TGCGCCAGCAGCCTCAGGGCAGATACGCAGTATTTT. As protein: CASSLRADTQYF.